The rows below give T cell receptor beta chains drawn from one sample of a study of blood T cell repertoires in COVID-19. Sequenced by immunoSEQ multiplex PCR; TCRdb stores in-frame clones only, minus some. The sample consists of approximately 300,000 clones, around 86% of them appearing once. Sequencing input: PBMCs or T cells enriched from blood (not recorded which). The receptors were sampled from a woman under 30 who had recovered from COVID-19. CDR3s include the opening cysteine and the closing phenylalanine or tryptophan. The D gene is left open where the match is weak. Clone size is given for some rows only: seen once, a few or many times, or a class if the clone is expanded.

d_call clone_size j_call v_call cdr3_nt cdr3_aa
. . TRBJ2-7 TRBV6-1 TGTGCCAGCAGTGGAGACAGGACTTCCTTACGAAGCTCCTACGAGCAGTACTTC CASSGDRTSLRSSYEQYF
TRBD2 . TRBJ2-1 TRBV5-1 TGCGCCAGCAGCTTGGACTTTAGCGGGAGGAGTTCCTACAATGAGCAGTTCTTC CASSLDFSGRSSYNEQFF
. once TRBJ1-2 TRBV2 TGTGCCAGCAGTGAAGCGCTTCGGGGGTATGGCTACACCTTC CASSEALRGYGYTF
. . TRBJ1-2 TRBV7-8 TGTGCCAGCAGCATACAGGGATTGGATCCTTTTTTAAGCTATGGCTACACCTTC CASSIQGLDPFLSYGYTF
. . TRBJ2-7 TRBV11-1 TGTGCCAGCAGCTTCGAGGGGGCCTACGAGCAGTACTTC CASSFEGAYEQYF
. . TRBJ1-6 TRBV6-4 TGTGCCAGCAGTGTAGGGCAGGGTAGTTCACCCCTCCACTTT CASSVGQGSSPLHF
TRBD2 . TRBJ2-1 TRBV9 TGTGCCAGCAGCGAAGCGGGGGGGCCCTGGAATGAGCAGTTCTTC CASSEAGGPWNEQFF
TRBD1 . TRBJ2-3 TRBV5-8 TGTGCCAGCAGCCCCGGGACAGCCATGGTCGATACGCAGTATTTT CASSPGTAMVDTQYF
. . TRBJ1-6 TRBV19 TGTGCCAGTAGCAGAAGCGGCAGCCAGGATAATTCACCCCTCCACTTT CASSRSGSQDNSPLHF
. . TRBJ1-2 TRBV2 TGTGCCAGCAGTTTAGGGGGGGATAGGGACTATGGCTACACCTTC CASSLGGDRDYGYTF
TRBD1 . TRBJ1-3 TRBV18 TGTGCCAGCTCAACCGGGACAGGGAGCCTTGCTGGAAACACCATATATTTT CASSTGTGSLAGNTIYF
. . TRBJ1-3 TRBV28 TGTGCCAGCTCTTCACCTAACAGGAAGGGAAACACCATATATTTT CASSSPNRKGNTIYF
TRBD1 . TRBJ2-7 TRBV11-2 TGTGCCAGCAGTTTGATCGACAGGGGCTACGAGCAGTACTTC CASSLIDRGYEQYF
TRBD1 . TRBJ2-7 TRBV9 TGTGCCAGCAGCCCGCGGACAGGGTGGAACGAGCAGTACTTC CASSPRTGWNEQYF
. . TRBJ2-6 TRBV11-2 TGTGCCAGCAGCTCGCGACAGGATAGCTCTGGGGCCAACGTCCTGACTTTC CASSSRQDSSGANVLTF
TRBD1 . TRBJ2-3 TRBV7-9 TGTGCCAGCAGCCCTGGGCAAGGGGGCGAAGATACGCAGTATTTT CASSPGQGGEDTQYF
. . TRBJ2-7 TRBV6-5 TGTGCCAGCAGGCACGACAGCTCCTACGAGCAGTACTTC CASRHDSSYEQYF
TRBD2 . TRBJ2-1 TRBV9 TGTGCCAGCAGCCCTTATAGCGGGTCCCGGGGAGAGCAGTTCTTC CASSPYSGSRGEQFF
. . TRBJ2-5 TRBV11-2 TGTGCCAGCAGCTCTATATCCGGGACTCCCAAGACCCAGTACTTC CASSSISGTPKTQYF
. . TRBJ2-1 TRBV3-1/TRBV3-2 TGTGCCAGCAGCCGCCGTGGGGGCGCCAAACGGGAGCAGTTCTTC CASSRRGGAKREQFF
. . TRBJ2-2 TRBV5-4 TGTGCCAGCAGCTTGGAGGGGACCGGGGAGCTGTTTTTT CASSLEGTGELFF
TRBD1 . TRBJ1-1 TRBV27 TGTGCCAGCAGTTTACGGGGACAGGGGGCTTACACTGAAGCTTTCTTT CASSLRGQGAYTEAFF
. . TRBJ2-5 TRBV11-2 TGTGCCAGCAGCGCCCTCATTGCAGGCTCGCAAGAGACCCAGTACTTC CASSALIAGSQETQYF
. . TRBJ2-3 TRBV7-2 TGTGCCAGCAGCTTAGTATCGGGAGATACGCAGTATTTT CASSLVSGDTQYF
TRBD1 . TRBJ1-2 TRBV9 TGTGCCAGCAGCGGGACAGGGCTCGCCTATGGCTACACCTTC CASSGTGLAYGYTF
TRBD2 once TRBJ2-7 TRBV13 TGTGCCAGCAGCTTTTTTCGACTAGCGGGGGGTGGACCGCCCGAGCAGTACTTC CASSFFRLAGGGPPEQYF
. . TRBJ1-2 TRBV27 TGTGCCAGCAGTTTCCTCGGGATGGAAGGCGATGGCTACACCTTC CASSFLGMEGDGYTF
. . TRBJ1-2 TRBV7-6 TGTGCCAGCAGCTTAACAGCCCTTACTAACTATGGCTACACCTTC CASSLTALTNYGYTF
TRBD2 . TRBJ2-2 TRBV28 TGTGCCAGCAGTTTCGATGGGTGGGGACTAGGGAACACCGGGGAGCTGTTTTTT CASSFDGWGLGNTGELFF
TRBD2 once TRBJ2-7 TRBV5-4 TGTGCCAGCAGCTTGGGACAACTAGCGGGAGGCGCCTACGAGCAGTACTTC CASSLGQLAGGAYEQYF
TRBD1 . TRBJ2-4 TRBV19 TGTGCCAGTAGTGGGACAGATGAACTAGCCAAAAACATTCAGTACTTC CASSGTDELAKNIQYF
TRBD1 . TRBJ1-1 TRBV4-1 TGCGCCAGCAGCCAAGTAATCAGGGGGCGAACTATGAACACTGAAGCTTTCTTT CASSQVIRGRTMNTEAFF
TRBD2 . TRBJ2-3 TRBV6-5 TGTGCCACATTACTAGCGGGAGTAAATACGCAGTATTTT CATLLAGVNTQYF
. . TRBJ1-4 TRBV5-1 TGCGCCAGCAGAGTCGGCCAGAGGGCCGAAAAACTGTTTTTT CASRVGQRAEKLFF